The source of this T cell receptor (beta chain) is a study of T-cell memory formation after mild COVID-19. CDR1 and CDR2 (germline): SEHNR, FQNEAQ (reference sequence). Trimming took 5 bases from V and 7 from J, leaving 9 bases between them. The CDR3 has 12 amino acids. General study points: There was a balanced CD4/CD8 profile in clones contracting day 15 to 85, and later expanders leaned CD4+. The appearance of some responding clones in pre-infection memory suggested that cross-reactive memory joined.

The sample holds a few counts of this clonotype. Its target is not known. Using constant-segment primers, 5'RACE produced TCR alpha and TCR beta cDNA libraries carrying sample barcodes and UMIs. TCRdb independently ran MiXCR on the 5' RACE reads; one entry per CDR3 protein. Of 550,000 to 600,000 distinct CDR3 sequences listed, 15% to 20% are singletons. Sequencing was performed on PBMCs or a T cell subset sorted from them (not recorded which). V and J are TRBV7-9 and TRBJ2-1; D remains unclear. The clonotype comes from an adult woman who had mild COVID-19 (a few samples of this study predate the infection). Cell type and time point are not known. The CDR3 here is CASSAVGNEQFF. CDR3 sequence (DNA): TGTGCCAGCAGCGCCGTGGGGAATGAGCAGTTCTTC.